This T cell receptor (beta chain) was sequenced in a study of shared clonotypes between healthy human individuals. Study-level findings and limits: The sharing of approximately 4.6% of naive CD4 clonotypes was seen across a handful of donors. Investigators expected sequencing depth to affect clonotype sharing among donors.

Assay: immunoSEQ multiplex PCR; the TCRdb copy retains only in-frame clones and omits some. The table records approximately 980,000 clones, 70% to 85% of them present only once. Naive CD4+ cells were CD45RA-selected; the remaining cells were memory. Comments on this clone: Its cognate antigen is unknown.

The sequenced sample consisted of memory CD4+ T cells sorted from blood. The subset was: CD45RA-negative fraction. This receptor was identified in a man between 18 and 29 years old in good health.

CDR3 DNA sequence: TGTGCCAGCAGTGAAGCACTAGCATCGGGCACCCAGTACTTC. Translation: CASSEALASGTQYF. The chain couples TRBV2 to TRBJ2-5; tentatively, D is TRBD2 (6 bases). Germline CDR1 SNHLY, CDR2 FYNNEI. The CDR3 totals 14 residues. Deletions cut 0 bases from V and 8 bases from J, with 13 bases between.